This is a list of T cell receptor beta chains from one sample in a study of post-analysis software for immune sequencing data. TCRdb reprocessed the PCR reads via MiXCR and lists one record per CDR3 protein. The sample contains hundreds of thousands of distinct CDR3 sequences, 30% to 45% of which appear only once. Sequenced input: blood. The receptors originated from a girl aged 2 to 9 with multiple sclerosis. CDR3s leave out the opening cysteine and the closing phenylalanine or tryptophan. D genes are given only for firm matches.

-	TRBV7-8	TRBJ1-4	ASSFQARDEKLF
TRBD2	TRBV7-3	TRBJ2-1	ASSPILAAYNEQF
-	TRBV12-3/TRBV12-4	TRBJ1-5	ASSLDNLYNQPQH
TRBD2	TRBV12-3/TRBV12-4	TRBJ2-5	ASSPTGLAGKTQY
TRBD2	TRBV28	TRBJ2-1	ASTRTSSGSWGLNEQF
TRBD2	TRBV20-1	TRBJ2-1	SASRLAGPYNEQF
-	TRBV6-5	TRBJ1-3	ASSYSSVGVFRGNTIY
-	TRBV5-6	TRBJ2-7	ASSLENNYEQY
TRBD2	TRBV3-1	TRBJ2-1	ASSQGEGGSKF
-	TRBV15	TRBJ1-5	ATSDFLQPQH
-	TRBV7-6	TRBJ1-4	ASSSGGHSNEKLF
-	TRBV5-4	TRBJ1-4	ASSFGRGSEKLF
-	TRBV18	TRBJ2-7	ASSPLGWGSNEQY
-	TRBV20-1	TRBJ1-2	SARSGQLLDYGYT
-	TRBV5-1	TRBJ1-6	ASSLFGSPGDSPLH
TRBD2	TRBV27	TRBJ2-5	VSTPMTSGVQETQY